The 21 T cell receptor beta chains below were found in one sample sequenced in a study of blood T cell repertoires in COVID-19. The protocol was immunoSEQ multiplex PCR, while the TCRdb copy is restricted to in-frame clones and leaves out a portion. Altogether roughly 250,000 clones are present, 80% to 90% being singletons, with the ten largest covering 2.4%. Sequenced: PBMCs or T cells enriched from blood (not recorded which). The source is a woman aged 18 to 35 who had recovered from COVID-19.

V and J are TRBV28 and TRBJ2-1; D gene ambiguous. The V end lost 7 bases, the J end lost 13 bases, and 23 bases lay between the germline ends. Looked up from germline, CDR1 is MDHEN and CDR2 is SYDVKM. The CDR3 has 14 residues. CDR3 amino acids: CASTSGPPGRSQFF. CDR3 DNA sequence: TGTGCCAGCACCTCCGGCCCCCCCGGCCGGAGCCAGTTCTTC.

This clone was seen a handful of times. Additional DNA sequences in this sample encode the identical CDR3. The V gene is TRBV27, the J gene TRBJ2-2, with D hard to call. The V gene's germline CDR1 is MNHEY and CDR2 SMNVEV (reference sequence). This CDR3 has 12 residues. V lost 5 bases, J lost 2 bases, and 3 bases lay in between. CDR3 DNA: TGTGCCAGCAGTCTTAACACCGGGGAGCTGTTTTTT. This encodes CASSLNTGELFF.

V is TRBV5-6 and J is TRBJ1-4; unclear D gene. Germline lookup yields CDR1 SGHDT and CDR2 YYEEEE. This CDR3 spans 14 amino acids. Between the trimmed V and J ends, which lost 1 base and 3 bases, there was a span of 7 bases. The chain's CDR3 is CASSLRGANEKLFF. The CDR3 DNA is TGTGCCAGCAGCTTGCGGGGAGCTAATGAAAAACTGTTTTTT.

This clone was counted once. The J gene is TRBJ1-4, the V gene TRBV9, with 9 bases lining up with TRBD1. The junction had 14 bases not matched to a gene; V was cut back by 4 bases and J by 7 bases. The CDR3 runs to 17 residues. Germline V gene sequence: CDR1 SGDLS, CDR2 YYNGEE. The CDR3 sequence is CASSLASEGQGPEKLFF. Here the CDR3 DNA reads TGTGCCAGCAGCCTAGCGTCCGAAGGACAGGGGCCTGAAAAACTGTTTTTT.

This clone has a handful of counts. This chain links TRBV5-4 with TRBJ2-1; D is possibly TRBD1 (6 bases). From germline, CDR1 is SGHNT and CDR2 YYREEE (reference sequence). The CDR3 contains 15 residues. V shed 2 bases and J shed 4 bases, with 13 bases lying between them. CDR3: CASSLVGRGYNEQFF. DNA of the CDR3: TGTGCCAGCAGCTTAGTGGGCAGGGGTTACAATGAGCAGTTCTTC.

CDR3 in amino acids: CASSSSGVAGELFF. The CDR3 DNA reads TGTGCCAGCAGCTCTAGCGGGGTGGCCGGGGAGCTGTTTTTT. This chain joins TRBV7-9 and TRBJ2-2; 9 positions agree with TRBD2. Germline V CDR1 and CDR2: SEHNR, FQNEAQ (reference sequence). The CDR3 totals 14 residues. With 4 bases clipped from V and 6 bases from J, the junction kept 3 bases outside the gene matches.

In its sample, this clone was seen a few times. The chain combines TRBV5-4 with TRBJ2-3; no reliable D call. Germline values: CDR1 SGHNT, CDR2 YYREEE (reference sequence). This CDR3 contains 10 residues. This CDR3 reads CADGSDTQYF. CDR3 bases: TGTGCAGACGGGTCGGATACGCAGTATTTT. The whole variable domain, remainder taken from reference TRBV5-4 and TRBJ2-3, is ETGVTQSPTHLIKTRGQQVTLRCSSQSGHNTVSWYQQALGQGPQFIFQYYREEENGRGNFPPRFSGLQFPNYSSELNVNALELDDSALYLCADGSDTQYFGPGTRLTVL.

CDR3 sequence: CASSLKGVRNYEQYF. DNA of the CDR3: TGTGCCAGCAGCTTGAAGGGAGTAAGAAATTACGAGCAGTACTTC. This rearrangement joins TRBV5-4 to TRBJ2-7; D perhaps matches TRBD2 (5 bases). CDR1 SGHNT and CDR2 YYREEE come from the germline V gene (reference sequence). CDR3 length equals 15 residues. The V and J ends lost 1 base and 4 bases respectively, with 15 bases between them. Full variable domain (remainder filled in from reference TRBV5-4 and TRBJ2-7): ETGVTQSPTHLIKTRGQQVTLRCSSQSGHNTVSWYQQALGQGPQFIFQYYREEENGRGNFPPRFSGLQFPNYSSELNVNALELDDSALYLCASSLKGVRNYEQYFGPGTRLTVT.

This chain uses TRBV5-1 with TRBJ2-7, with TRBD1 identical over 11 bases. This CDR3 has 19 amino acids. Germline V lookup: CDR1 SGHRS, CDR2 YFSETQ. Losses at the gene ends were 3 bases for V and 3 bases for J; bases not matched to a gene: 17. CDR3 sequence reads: CASSYITGQGVPSDYEQYF. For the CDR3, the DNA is TGCGCCAGCAGCTACATAACGGGACAGGGGGTTCCTTCAGACTACGAGCAGTACTTC.

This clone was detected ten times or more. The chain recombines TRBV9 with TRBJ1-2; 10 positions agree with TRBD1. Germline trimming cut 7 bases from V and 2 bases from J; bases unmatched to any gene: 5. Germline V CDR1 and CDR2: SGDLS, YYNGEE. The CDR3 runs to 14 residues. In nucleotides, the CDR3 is TGTGCCAGCTTCGGGACAGGGGCGAACTATGGCTACACCTTC. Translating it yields CASFGTGANYGYTF. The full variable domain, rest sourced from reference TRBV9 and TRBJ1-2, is DSGVTQTPKHLITATGQRVTLRCSPRSGDLSVYWYQQSLDQGLQFLIQYYNGEERAKGNILERFSAQQFPDLHSELNLSSLELGDSALYFCASFGTGANYGYTFGSGTRLTVV.

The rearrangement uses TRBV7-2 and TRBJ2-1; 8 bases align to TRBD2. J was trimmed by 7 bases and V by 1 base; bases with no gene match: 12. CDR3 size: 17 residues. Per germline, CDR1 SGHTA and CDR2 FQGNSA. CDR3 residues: CASSLEGAGEPLNEQFF. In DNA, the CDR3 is TGTGCCAGCAGCTTAGAGGGAGCGGGGGAGCCTTTGAATGAGCAGTTCTTC.

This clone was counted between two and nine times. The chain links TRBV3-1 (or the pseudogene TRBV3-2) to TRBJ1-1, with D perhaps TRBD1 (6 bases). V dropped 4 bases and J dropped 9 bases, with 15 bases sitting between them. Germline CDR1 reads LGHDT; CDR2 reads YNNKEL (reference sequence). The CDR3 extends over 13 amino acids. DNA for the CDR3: TGTGCCAGCAGCCCCAGAACAGGGTCGAAAGCTTTCTTT. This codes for CASSPRTGSKAFF.

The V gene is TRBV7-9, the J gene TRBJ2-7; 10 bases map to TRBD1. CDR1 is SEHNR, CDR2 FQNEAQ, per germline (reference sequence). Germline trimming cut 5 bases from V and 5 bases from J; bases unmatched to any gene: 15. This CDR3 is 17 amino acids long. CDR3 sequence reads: CASSTGQGPKFWDEQYF. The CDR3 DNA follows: TGTGCCAGCAGCACGGGACAGGGGCCTAAGTTTTGGGACGAGCAGTACTTC.

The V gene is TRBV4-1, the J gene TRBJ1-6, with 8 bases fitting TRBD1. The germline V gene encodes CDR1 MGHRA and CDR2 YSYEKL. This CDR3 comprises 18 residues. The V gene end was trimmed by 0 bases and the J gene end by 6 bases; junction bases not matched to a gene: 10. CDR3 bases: TGCGCCAGCAGCCAAGATCTCCGGCAGGGGGCACGTAATTCACCCCTCCACTTT. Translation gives CASSQDLRQGARNSPLHF.

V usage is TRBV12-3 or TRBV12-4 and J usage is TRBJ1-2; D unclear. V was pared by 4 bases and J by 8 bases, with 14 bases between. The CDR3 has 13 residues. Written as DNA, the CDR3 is TGTGCCAGCAGTTATCGTAACGGAGTGGGCTACACCTTC. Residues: CASSYRNGVGYTF.

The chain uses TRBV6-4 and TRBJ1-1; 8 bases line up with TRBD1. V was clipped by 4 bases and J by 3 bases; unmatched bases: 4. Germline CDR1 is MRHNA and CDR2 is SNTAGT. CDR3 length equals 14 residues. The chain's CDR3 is CASSATGDYTEAFF. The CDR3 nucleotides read TGTGCCAGCAGTGCGACAGGGGACTACACTGAAGCTTTCTTT.

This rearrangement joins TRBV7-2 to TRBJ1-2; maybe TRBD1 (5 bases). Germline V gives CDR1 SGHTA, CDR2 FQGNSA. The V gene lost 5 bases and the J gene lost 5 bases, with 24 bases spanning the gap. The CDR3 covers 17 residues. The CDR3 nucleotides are TGTGCCAGCAGCCAGAAGCAGTCCTTTCAGGGTTTATATGGCTACACCTTC. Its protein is CASSQKQSFQGLYGYTF.

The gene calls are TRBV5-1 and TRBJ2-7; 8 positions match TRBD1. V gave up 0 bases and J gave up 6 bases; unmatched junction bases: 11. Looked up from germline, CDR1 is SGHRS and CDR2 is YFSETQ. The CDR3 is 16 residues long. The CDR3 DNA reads TGCGCCAGCAGCTTGGAGGGACAGGCGATCCCTGGCGAGCAGTACTTC. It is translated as CASSLEGQAIPGEQYF.

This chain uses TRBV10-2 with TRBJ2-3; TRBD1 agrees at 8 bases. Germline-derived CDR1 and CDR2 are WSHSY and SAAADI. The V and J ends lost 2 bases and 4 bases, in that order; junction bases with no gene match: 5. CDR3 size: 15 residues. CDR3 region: CASSEPTQGADTQYF. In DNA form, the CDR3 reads TGCGCCAGCAGTGAGCCTACACAGGGGGCAGATACGCAGTATTTT.

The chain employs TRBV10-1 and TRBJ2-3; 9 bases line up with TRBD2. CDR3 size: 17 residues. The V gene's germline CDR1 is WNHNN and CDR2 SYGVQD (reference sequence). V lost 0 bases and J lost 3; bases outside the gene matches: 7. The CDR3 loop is CASSESAGGLTTDTQYF. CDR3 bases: TGCGCCAGCAGTGAGTCAGCGGGGGGCTTAACTACAGATACGCAGTATTTT.

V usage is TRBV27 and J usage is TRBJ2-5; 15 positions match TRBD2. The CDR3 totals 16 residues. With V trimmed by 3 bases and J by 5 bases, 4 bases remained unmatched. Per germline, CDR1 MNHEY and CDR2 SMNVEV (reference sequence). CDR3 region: CASSLGLAGGPETQYF. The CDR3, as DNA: TGTGCCAGCAGTTTGGGACTAGCGGGGGGCCCTGAGACCCAGTACTTC.